This T cell receptor (beta chain) stems from a study of cytomegalovirus exposure and HLA in healthy donors. Notes on the study in general: Some public TCRs appeared in many individuals, while most sequences were rare. HLA alleles showed associations with about 17,000 TCR beta sequences in a later analysis, at a 0.05 false discovery rate.

PCR amplification relied on 60 Vbeta primers (plus 13 Jbeta primers). Clones were sequenced by immunoSEQ multiplex PCR, and TCRdb holds only the in-frame ones, with some missing. The sample shows roughly 66,000 clones, about 84% of them seen only once. This CDR3 is 14 amino acids long. Germline lookup yields CDR1 MNHEY and CDR2 SVGAGI. Concerning this clone: The antigen remains undetermined. The junction does not match germline at one end; this may be a read error.

Sequencing input: PBMCs. The source of this sequence is a man younger than 30 in good health and CMV-seropositive. The V gene is TRBV6-5, the J gene TRBJ2-7; 9 nucleotides agree with TRBD1. For the CDR3, the DNA is TGTGCCAGCAGTTACCCCCGGGGGGTTGACAGGGGGGACTTC. Translating it yields CASSYPRGVDRGDF.